A single sample is the source of the 3 T cell receptor beta chains below, sequenced in a study of blood T cells in healthy people across ages. Next came a second PCR, run for about 7 to 12 cycles, which used a sample-barcoded 5' primer along with a J-beta primer mix. TCRdb recomputed calls from the 5' RACE reads with MiXCR, one row per CDR3 protein. The sample shows about 930,000 distinct CDR3 sequences, almost 30% of them seen only once. In addition, the sample was reused for a study of T cells of mothers and their children.

The sequenced material came from blood. These TCRs come from a woman in her thirties or forties in good health.

Comment on this clonotype: A much larger clone lies one base from this, so it may be a read error. This chain joins TRBV5-1 and TRBJ2-1; the D gene could be TRBD1 or TRBD2 (6 bases each). This CDR3 has 16 amino acids. Per the germline V gene, CDR1 is SGHRS and CDR2 is YFSETQ. The CDR3 nucleotides are TGCGCCGGCAGCTTGGACTCTGGGGGGCCCGGAAATGAGCAGTTCTTC. It translates to CAGSLDSGGPGNEQFF.

This clonotype was observed at least ten times. A junction end diverges from the germline sequence, so it may reflect a read error. This chain uses TRBV5-1 with TRBJ2-5; 7 bases match TRBD2. This CDR3 spans 14 amino acids. CDR1 is SGHRS, CDR2 YFSETQ, per germline. CDR3 bases: TGTGCCAGCAGCTTAGAGGGAGGGGCGGAGACCCAGTACTTC. This gives the protein CASSLEGGAETQYF.

This clonotype has at least ten counts. This sequence joins TRBV20-1 and TRBJ1-2; D perhaps matches TRBD1 (5 bases). The CDR3 spans 13 residues. Trimming removed 5 bases at V and 2 bases at J, with 12 bases between. CDR1 and CDR2 (germline): DFQATT, SNEGSKA (reference sequence). CDR3 coding DNA: TGCAGTGCTTTCAATGGGGGAAACTATGGCTACACCTTC. As protein: CSAFNGGNYGYTF.